The clone carrying this TCR beta chain has a single count. Profiled with immunoSEQ multiplex PCR; TCRdb holds only in-frame clones, not every one. The sample shows 35,000 to 55,000 clones, approximately 80% of them seen only once. These data originate in a study of PD-L1 blockade in urothelial cancer. In the study overall: Analysis of blood occurred 3 weeks (second dose) and 6 weeks after treatment start.

The CDR3 is 16 amino acids. Germline CDR1 reads MDHEN; CDR2 reads SYDVKM. V lost 8 bases and J 4 bases, leaving 23 bases between the germline ends. Individual patients had between 1 and 8 samples, taken pretreatment and on-treatment. This sequence was found in a man aged 65 to 79 with urothelial cancer. The rearrangement links TRBV28 to TRBJ1-1, with a tentative D call TRBD1 (6 bases). Sequences were derived from PBMCs, sampled around atezolizumab (anti-PD-L1) treatment. The CDR3 is CASLTPNGGGATEAFF. Here the CDR3 DNA reads TGTGCCAGCCTTACCCCCAATGGAGGGGGGGCCACTGAAGCTTTCTTT. Based on the CDR3 plus reference TRBV28 and TRBJ1-1, the full variable domain is DVKVTQSSRYLVKRTGEKVFLECVQDMDHENMFWYRQDPGLGLRLIYFSYDVKMKEKGDIPEGYSVSREKKERFSLILESASTNQTSMYLCASLTPNGGGATEAFFGQGTRLTVV.